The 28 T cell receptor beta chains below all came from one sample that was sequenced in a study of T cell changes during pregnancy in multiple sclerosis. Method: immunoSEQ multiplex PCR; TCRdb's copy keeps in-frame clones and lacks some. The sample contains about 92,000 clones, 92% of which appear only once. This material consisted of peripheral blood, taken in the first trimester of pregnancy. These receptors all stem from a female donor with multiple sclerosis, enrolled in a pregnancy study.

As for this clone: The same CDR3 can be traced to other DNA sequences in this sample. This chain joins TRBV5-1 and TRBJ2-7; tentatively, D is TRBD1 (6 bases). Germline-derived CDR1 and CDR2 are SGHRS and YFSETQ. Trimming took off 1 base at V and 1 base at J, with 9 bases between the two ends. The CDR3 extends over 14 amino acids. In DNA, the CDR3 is TGCGCCAGCAGCTTGCTTACAGGGTCCTACGAGCAGTACTTC. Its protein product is CASSLLTGSYEQYF.

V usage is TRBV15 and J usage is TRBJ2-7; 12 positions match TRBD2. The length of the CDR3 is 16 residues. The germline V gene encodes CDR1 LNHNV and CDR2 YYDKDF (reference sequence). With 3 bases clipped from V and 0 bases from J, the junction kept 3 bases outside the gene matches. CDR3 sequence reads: CATSSGLAGSSYEQYF. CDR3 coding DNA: TGTGCCACCAGCAGTGGACTAGCGGGAAGCTCCTACGAGCAGTACTTC.

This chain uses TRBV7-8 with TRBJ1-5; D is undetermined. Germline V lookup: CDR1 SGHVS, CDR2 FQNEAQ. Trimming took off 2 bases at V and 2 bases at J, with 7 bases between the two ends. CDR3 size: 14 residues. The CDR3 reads CASSLFEGNQPQHF. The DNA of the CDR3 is TGTGCCAGCAGCTTATTTGAGGGCAATCAGCCCCAGCATTTT. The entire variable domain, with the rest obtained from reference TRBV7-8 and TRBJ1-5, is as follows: GAGVSQSPRYKVAKRGQDVALRCDPISGHVSLFWYQQALGQGPEFLTYFQNEAQLDKSGLPSDRFFAERPEGSVSTLKIQRTQQEDSAVYLCASSLFEGNQPQHFGDGTRLSIL.

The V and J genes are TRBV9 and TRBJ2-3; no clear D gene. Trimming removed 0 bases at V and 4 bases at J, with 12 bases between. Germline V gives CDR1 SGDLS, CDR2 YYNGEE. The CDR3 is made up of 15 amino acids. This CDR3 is CASSVAGRPPDTQYF. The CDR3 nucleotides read TGTGCCAGCAGCGTAGCAGGCAGACCCCCAGATACGCAGTATTTT. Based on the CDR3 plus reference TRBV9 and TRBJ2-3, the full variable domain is DSGVTQTPKHLITATGQRVTLRCSPRSGDLSVYWYQQSLDQGLQFLIQYYNGEERAKGNILERFSAQQFPDLHSELNLSSLELGDSALYFCASSVAGRPPDTQYFGPGTRLTVL.

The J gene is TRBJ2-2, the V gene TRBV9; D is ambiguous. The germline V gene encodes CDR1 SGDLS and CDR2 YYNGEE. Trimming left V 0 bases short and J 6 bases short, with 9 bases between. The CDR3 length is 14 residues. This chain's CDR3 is CASSVAAFPGELFF. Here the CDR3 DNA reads TGTGCCAGCAGCGTAGCTGCGTTTCCCGGGGAGCTGTTTTTT.

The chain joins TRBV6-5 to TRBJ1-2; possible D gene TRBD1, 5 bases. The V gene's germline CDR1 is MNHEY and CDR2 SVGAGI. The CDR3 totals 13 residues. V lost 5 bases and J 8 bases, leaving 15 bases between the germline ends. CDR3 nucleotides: TGTGCCAGCAGTAGAGTCAGGGAAAAGGGCTACACCTTC. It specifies CASSRVREKGYTF.

CDR3 sequence: CASGREKLADNEQFF. Here the CDR3 DNA reads TGTGCCAGCGGGCGGGAAAAACTAGCAGACAATGAGCAGTTCTTC. The chain is built from TRBV2 and TRBJ2-1, with D possibly TRBD2 on 6 matching bases. V dropped 8 bases and J dropped 5 bases, with 19 bases sitting between them. The germline V gene encodes CDR1 SNHLY and CDR2 FYNNEI. The CDR3 contains 15 residues.

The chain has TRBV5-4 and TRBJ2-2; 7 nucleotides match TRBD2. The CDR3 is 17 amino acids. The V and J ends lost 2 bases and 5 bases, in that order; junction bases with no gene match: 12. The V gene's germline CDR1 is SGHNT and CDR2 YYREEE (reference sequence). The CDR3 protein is CASSFSGGGARTGELFF. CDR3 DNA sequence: TGTGCCAGCAGCTTCTCGGGGGGAGGGGCGCGTACCGGGGAGCTGTTTTTT.

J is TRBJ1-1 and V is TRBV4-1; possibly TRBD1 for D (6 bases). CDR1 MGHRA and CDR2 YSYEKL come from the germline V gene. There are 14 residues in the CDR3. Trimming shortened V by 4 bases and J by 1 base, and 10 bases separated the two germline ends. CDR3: CASSPPTGNTEAFF. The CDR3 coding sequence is TGCGCCAGCAGCCCTCCGACAGGGAACACTGAAGCTTTCTTT.

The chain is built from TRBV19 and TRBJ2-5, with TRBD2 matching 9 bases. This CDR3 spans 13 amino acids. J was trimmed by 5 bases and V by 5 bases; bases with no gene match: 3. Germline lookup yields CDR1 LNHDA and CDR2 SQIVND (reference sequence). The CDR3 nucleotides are TGTGCCAGTAGTTTTGCGGGGGGGGAGACCCAGTACTTC. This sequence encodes CASSFAGGETQYF.

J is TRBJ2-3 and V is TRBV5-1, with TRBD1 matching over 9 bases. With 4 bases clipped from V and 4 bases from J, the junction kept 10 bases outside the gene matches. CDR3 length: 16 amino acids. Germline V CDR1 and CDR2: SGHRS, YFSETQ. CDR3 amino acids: CASSPPGQGGADTQYF. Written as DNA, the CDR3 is TGCGCCAGCAGCCCCCCGGGACAGGGAGGAGCAGATACGCAGTATTTT.

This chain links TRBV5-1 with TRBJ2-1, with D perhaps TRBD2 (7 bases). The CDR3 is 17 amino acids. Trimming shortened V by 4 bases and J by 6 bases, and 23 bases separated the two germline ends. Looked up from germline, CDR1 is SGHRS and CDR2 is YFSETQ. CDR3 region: CASSPGVLAGEVNEQFF. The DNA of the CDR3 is TGCGCCAGCAGCCCAGGGGTATTGGCGGGAGAAGTCAATGAGCAGTTCTTC.

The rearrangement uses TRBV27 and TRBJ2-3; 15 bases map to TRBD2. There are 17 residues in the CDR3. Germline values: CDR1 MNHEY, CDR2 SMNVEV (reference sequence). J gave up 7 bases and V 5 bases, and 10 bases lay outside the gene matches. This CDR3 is CASSLGLAGGPQYTQYF. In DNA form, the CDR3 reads TGTGCCAGCAGTCTGGGACTAGCGGGAGGTCCACAGTATACGCAGTATTTT.

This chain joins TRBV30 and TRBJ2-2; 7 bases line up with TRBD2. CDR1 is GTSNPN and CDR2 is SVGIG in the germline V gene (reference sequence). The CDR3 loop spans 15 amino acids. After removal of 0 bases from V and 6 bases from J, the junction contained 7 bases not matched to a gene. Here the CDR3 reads CAWSVWGGEAGELFF. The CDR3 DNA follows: TGTGCCTGGAGTGTATGGGGGGGAGAGGCCGGGGAGCTGTTTTTT.

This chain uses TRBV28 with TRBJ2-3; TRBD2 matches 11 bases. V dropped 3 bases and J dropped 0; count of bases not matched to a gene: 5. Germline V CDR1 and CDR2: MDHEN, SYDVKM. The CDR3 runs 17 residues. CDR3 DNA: TGTGCCAGCAGTTTCCCACTAGCGGGAGAAAGCACAGATACGCAGTATTTT. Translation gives CASSFPLAGESTDTQYF.

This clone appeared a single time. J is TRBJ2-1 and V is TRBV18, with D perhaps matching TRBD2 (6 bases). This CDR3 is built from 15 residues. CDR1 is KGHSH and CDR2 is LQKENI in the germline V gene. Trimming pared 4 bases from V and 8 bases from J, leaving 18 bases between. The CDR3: CASSLSRDSFDEQFF. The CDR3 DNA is TGTGCCAGCTCACTATCCCGGGACTCCTTCGATGAGCAGTTCTTC.

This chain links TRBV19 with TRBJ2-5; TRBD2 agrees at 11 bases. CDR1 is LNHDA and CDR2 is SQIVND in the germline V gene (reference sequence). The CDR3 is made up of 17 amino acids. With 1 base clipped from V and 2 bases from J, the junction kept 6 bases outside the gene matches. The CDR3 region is CASSIGAGTSGQETQYF. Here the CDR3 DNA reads TGTGCCAGTAGTATAGGAGCTGGGACTAGCGGACAAGAGACCCAGTACTTC.

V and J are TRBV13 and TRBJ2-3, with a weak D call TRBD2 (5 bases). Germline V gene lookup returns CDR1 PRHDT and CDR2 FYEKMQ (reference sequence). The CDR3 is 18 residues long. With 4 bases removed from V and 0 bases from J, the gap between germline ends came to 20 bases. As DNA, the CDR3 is TGTGCCAGCAGCTCTCCCGGCGGGTCGGAAACTAGCACAGATACGCAGTATTTT. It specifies CASSSPGGSETSTDTQYF.

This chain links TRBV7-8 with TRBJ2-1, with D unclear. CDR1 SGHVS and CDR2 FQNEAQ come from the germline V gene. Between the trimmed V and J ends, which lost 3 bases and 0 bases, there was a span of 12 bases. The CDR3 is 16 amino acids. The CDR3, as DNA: TGTGCCAGCAGCTTCGGTGCGCCGAGCTCCTACAATGAGCAGTTCTTC. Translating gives CASSFGAPSSYNEQFF.

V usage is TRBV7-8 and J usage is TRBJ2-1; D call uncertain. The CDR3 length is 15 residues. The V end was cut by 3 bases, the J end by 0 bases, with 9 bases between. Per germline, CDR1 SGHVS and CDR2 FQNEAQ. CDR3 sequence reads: CASSFLSSSYNEQFF. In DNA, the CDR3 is TGTGCCAGCAGCTTCTTGTCCAGCTCCTACAATGAGCAGTTCTTC.

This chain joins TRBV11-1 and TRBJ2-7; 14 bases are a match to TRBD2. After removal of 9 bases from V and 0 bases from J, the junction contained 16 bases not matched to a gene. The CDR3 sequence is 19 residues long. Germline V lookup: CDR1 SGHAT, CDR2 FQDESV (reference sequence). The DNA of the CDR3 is TGTGCCAGTCCTAAAAAAGGACTAGCGGGAGGTATCGACTCCTACGAGCAGTACTTC. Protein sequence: CASPKKGLAGGIDSYEQYF. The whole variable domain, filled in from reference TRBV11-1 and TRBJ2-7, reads EAEVAQSPRYKITEKSQAVAFWCDPISGHATLYWYRQILGQGPELLVQFQDESVVDDSQLPKDRFSAERLKGVDSTLKIQPAELGDSAMYLCASPKKGLAGGIDSYEQYFGPGTRLTVT.

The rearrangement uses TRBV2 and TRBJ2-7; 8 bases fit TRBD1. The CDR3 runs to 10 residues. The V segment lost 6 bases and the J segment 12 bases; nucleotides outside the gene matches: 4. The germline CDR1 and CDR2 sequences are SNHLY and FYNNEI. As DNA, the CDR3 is TGTGCCAGCAGGGGACAGGTCGGGTACTTC. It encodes CASRGQVGYF. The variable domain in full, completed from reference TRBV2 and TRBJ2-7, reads EPEVTQTPSHQVTQMGQEVILRCVPISNHLYFYWYRQILGQKVEFLVSFYNNEISEKSEIFDDQFSVERPDGSNFTLKIRSTKLEDSAMYFCASRGQVGYFGPGTRLTVT.

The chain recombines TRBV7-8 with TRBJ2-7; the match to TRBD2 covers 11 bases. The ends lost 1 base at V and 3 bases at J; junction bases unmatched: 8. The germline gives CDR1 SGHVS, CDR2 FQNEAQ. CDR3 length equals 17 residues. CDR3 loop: CASSLGLAGGIFYEQYF. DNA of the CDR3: TGTGCCAGCAGCTTAGGGCTAGCGGGAGGAATCTTCTACGAGCAGTACTTC.

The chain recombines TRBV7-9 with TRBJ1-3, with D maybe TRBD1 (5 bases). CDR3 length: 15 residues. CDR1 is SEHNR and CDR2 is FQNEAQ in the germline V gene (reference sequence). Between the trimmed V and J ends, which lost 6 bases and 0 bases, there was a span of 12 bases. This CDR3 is CASRGDSSSGNTIYF. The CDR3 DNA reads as TGTGCCAGCAGGGGGGACTCCAGCTCTGGAAACACCATATATTTT. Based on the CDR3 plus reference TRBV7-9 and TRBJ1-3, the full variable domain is DTGVSQNPRHKITKRGQNVTFRCDPISEHNRLYWYRQTLGQGPEFLTYFQNEAQLEKSRLLSDRFSAERPKGSFSTLEIQRTEQGDSAMYLCASRGDSSSGNTIYFGEGSWLTVV.

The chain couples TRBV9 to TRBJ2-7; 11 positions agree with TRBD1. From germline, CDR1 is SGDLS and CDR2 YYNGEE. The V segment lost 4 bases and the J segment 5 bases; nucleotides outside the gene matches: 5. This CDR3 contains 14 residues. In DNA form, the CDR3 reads TGTGCCAGCAGCCCTCGGACAGGGGGCGACGAGCAGTACTTC. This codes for CASSPRTGGDEQYF.

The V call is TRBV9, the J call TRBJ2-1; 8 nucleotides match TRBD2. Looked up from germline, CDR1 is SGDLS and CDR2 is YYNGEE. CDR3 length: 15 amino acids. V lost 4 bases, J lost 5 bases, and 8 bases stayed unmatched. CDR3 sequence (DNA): TGTGCCAGCAGCCCGGGGGGGGTTAGGGACAATGAGCAGTTCTTC. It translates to CASSPGGVRDNEQFF.

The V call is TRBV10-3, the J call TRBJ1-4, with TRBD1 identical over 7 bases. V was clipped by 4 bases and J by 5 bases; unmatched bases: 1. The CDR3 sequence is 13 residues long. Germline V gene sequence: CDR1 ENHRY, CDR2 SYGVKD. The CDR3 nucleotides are TGTGCCATCAGTGGGACAGGAAATGAAAAACTGTTTTTT. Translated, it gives CAISGTGNEKLFF.

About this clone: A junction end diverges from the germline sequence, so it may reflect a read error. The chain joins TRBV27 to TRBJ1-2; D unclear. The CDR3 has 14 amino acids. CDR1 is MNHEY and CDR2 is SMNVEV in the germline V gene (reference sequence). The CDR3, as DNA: TGTGCCAGCAGTTTATCGGGCCGCTCCTATGGTTACACCTTC. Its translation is CASSLSGRSYGYTF.